This entry features one TCR delta chain sequence. This sequence is one base from a far larger clone and is likely a read error. TCRdb used CATT to re-call clones from the RT-PCR reads. Among 750 to 850 delta-chain clones, roughly 34% were seen once, and the ten largest hold 20% to 25%. The data stem from a study of gammadelta T cells in human blood. Germline-derived CDR1 and CDR2 are GEAIGNYY and EKD. There are 14 residues in the CDR3. V dropped 3 bases and J dropped 5; count of bases not matched to a gene: 2. Sequenced sample: Vgamma9Vdelta2 gamma-delta T cells from infant blood. V gene TRDV2 combines with J gene TRDJ2, with 10 bases matching TRDD3. The sequence was obtained from a human donor. Here the CDR3 reads CACDPWGITAQLFF. Written as DNA, the CDR3 is TGTGCCTGTGACCCCTGGGGGATAACAGCACAACTCTTCTTT.